This is a list of T cell receptor beta chains from one sample in a study of OX40 agonist ivuxolimab in advanced cancers. The method was immunoSEQ multiplex PCR; TCRdb's version includes in-frame clones alone and lacks a portion of them. Among 90,000 or so clones, around 91% were seen once, and the ten largest hold around 0.76%. The specimen was CD4+ or CD8+ T cells sorted from blood, collected in a trial of the OX40 agonist ivuxolimab. The receptors here all came from an adult with an advanced solid tumor such as melanoma, head and neck, liver or kidney cancer. CDR3s leave out the opening cysteine and the closing phenylalanine or tryptophan. The order of the fields is J gene, V gene, CDR3 protein.

TRBJ2-7	TRBV18	ASSRTGISYEQY
TRBJ2-5	TRBV5-1	ASSLEGRGLETQY
TRBJ2-7	TRBV7-9	ASSAGLYYEQY
TRBJ2-1	TRBV11-1	ASSFSARYNEQF
TRBJ1-3	TRBV6-6	ASRFLSARNTIY
TRBJ2-1	TRBV9	ASSPRGSGSLRDEQF
TRBJ1-2	TRBV27	ASSRGPRGRGGYT
TRBJ2-2	TRBV12-5	ASGWGGAGTGELF
TRBJ1-2	TRBV28	ASSLEGYYGYT
TRBJ2-5	TRBV11-3	ASSQTSGRAAETQY
TRBJ2-7	TRBV30	AWSEGLEYYEQY
TRBJ2-1	TRBV29-1	SGGMQENEQF
TRBJ2-3	TRBV5-1	ASRAVGADTQY
TRBJ1-5	TRBV4-2	ASSQGGRPTNQPQH
TRBJ2-5	TRBV30	AWSGTSGTQETQY
TRBJ1-1	TRBV27	ASSLTGVRDTEAF
TRBJ2-3	TRBV5-6	ASSFGTSGGDTQY
TRBJ1-2	TRBV7-6	ASSSRPGLANYGYT
TRBJ1-1	TRBV6-4	ASRLFIGTEAF
TRBJ2-2	TRBV5-1	ASSGLAENTGELF
TRBJ1-2	TRBV5-5	ASSLTTGAGYT
TRBJ2-2	TRBV7-2	ASSLAPGTEFGELF
TRBJ2-1	TRBV28	ASRPSLGSYNEQF
TRBJ2-1	TRBV5-1	ASSLFPGSGNEQF
TRBJ1-1	TRBV11-3	ASSLDPWRAEAF
TRBJ2-5	TRBV7-9	ASSFSASGRAGETQY
TRBJ2-3	TRBV10-3	AISESGTKSTDTQY
TRBJ2-1	TRBV6-1	ASSSGIHEQF
TRBJ2-6	TRBV15	ATSRDNRPSGANVLT
TRBJ2-5	TRBV30	AWSPSGLTRETQY
TRBJ2-5	TRBV5-6	ASSLAGGTGGQETQY
TRBJ2-7	TRBV6-4	ASSHSYEQY
TRBJ2-3	TRBV2	ASILDTGMNTQY
TRBJ2-2	TRBV19	ASTTPGGTGELF
TRBJ2-1	TRBV5-5	ASSSMVSSYNEQF
TRBJ1-2	TRBV25-1	AGTAGNYGYT
TRBJ2-3	TRBV28	ASRPTGTTSTDTQY
TRBJ2-7	TRBV9	ASSVDRFSYEQY
TRBJ2-3	TRBV5-1	ASSLVVAVGVTDTQY
TRBJ1-1	TRBV18	ASSLNRENTEAF
TRBJ1-2	TRBV19	ATSDRVKIGYT